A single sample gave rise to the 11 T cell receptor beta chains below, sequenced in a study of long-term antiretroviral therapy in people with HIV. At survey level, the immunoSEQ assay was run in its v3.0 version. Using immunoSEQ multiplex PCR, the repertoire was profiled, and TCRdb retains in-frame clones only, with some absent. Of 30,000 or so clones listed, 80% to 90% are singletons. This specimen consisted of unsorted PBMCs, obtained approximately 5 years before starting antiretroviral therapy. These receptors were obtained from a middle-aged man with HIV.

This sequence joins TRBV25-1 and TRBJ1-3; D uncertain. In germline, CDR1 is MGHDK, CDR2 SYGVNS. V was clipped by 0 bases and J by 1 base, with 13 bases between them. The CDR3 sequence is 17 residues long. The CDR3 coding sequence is TGTGCCAGCAGTGAATATAGGTTCAGAGAATCTGGAAACACCATATATTTT. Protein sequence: CASSEYRFRESGNTIYF.

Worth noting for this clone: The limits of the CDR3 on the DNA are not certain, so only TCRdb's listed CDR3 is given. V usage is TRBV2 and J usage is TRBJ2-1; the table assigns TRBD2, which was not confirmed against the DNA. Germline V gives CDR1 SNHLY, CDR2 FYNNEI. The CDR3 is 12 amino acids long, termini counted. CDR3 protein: CASSYFAGGSLF.

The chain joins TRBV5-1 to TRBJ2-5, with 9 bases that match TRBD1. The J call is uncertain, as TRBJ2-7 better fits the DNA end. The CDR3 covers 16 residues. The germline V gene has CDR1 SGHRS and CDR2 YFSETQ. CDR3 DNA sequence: TGCGCCAGCAGCCGAAACTACAGGGGGCAGGAGTACGAGCAGTACTTC. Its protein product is CASSRNYRGQEYEQYF.

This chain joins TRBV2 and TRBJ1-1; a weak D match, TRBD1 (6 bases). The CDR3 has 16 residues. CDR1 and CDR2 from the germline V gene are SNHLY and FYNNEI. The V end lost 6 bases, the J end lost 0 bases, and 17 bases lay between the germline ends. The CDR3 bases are TGTGCCAGCAGCTTCTGGGGCAGGGGTGTGAACACTGAAGCTTTCTTT. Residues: CASSFWGRGVNTEAFF.

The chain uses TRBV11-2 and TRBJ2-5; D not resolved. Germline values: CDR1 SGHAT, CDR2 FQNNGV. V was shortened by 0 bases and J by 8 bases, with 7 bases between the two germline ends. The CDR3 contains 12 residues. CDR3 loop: CASSLELVTQYF. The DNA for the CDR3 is TGTGCCAGCAGCTTAGAATTAGTAACCCAGTACTTC.

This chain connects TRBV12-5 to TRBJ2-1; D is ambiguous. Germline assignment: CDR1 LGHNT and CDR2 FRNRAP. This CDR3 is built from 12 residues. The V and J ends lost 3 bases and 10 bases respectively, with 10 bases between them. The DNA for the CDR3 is TGTGCTAGTGGTTTAGAGTCTGGGGAGCAGTTCTTC. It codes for CASGLESGEQFF.

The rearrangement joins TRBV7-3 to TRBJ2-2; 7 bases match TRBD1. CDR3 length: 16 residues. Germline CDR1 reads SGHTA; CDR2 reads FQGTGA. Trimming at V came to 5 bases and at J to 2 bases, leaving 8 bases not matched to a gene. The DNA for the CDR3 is TGTGCCAGCAGCCCTAACAGGGGAACCAACACCGGGGAGCTGTTTTTT. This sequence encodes CASSPNRGTNTGELFF.

The CDR3 reads CATSREQGEYEQYF. The CDR3 bases are TGTGCCACCAGCAGAGAACAGGGGGAGTACGAGCAGTACTTC. The chain links TRBV15 to TRBJ2-7; 8 bases match TRBD1. The J segment lost 4 bases and the V segment lost 0 bases, leaving 2 bases of the junction unmatched. Germline loops: CDR1 LNHNV, CDR2 YYDKDF (reference sequence). This CDR3 has 14 residues.

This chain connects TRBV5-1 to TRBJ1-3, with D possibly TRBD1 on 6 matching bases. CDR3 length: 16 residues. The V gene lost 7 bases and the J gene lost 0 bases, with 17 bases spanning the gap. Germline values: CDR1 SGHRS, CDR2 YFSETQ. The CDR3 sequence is CASSNRAHSSGNTIYF. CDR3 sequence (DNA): TGCGCCAGCTCGAACAGGGCCCACAGCTCTGGAAACACCATATATTTT.

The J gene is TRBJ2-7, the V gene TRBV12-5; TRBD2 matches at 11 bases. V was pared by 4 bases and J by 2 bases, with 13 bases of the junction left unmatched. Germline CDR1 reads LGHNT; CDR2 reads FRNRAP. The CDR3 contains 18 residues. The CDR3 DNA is TGTGCTAGTGGTTCCCTGCTAGCGGGAGGCACTGATACCTACGAGCAGTACTTC. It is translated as CASGSLLAGGTDTYEQYF.

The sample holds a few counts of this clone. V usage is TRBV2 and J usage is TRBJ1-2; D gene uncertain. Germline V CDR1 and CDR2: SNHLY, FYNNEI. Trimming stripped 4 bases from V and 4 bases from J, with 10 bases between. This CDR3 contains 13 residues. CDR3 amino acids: CASSVRESYGYTF. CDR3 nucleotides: TGTGCCAGCAGTGTAAGAGAGTCCTATGGCTACACCTTC.